The clone carrying this T cell receptor beta chain has only a few counts. These data are taken from a study of blood T cell repertoires in COVID-19. Looking at the study overall: The United States, Italy and Spain provided the acute and convalescent COVID-19 samples. T cells, B-cell-depleted T cells, or PBMCs supplied cDNA or gDNA.

In the original analysis: Nucleated cell counts were estimated from reference gene primer amplification. Repertoires were generated with immunoSEQ multiplex PCR, while TCRdb's copy carries only in-frame clones and drops some. V, J and clone size were drawn from that table, and D and trimming were deduced from the DNA. The repertoire holds tens of thousands of clones, with 85% to 90% as singletons. From germline, CDR1 is MRHNA and CDR2 SNTAGT. The V gene lost 4 bases and the J gene lost 0 bases, with 13 bases spanning the gap. The CDR3 has 16 amino acids. This chain uses TRBV6-4 with TRBJ2-1; D perhaps matches TRBD2 (5 bases). Sequences were obtained from peripheral blood. The TCR sequence derives from a human donor in a cohort sampled during active COVID-19. CDR3 sequence (DNA): TGTGCCAGCAGTGTCCATCCGGGGAGCTCCTACAATGAGCAGTTCTTC. Its protein is CASSVHPGSSYNEQFF.